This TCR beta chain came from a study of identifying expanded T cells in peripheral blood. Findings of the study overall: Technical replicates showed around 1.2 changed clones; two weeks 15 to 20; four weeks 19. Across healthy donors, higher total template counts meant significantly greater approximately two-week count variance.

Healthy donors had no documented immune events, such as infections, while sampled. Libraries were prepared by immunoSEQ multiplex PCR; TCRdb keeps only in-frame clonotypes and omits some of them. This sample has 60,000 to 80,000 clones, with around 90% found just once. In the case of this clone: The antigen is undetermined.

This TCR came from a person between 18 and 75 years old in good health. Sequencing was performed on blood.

Written as DNA, the CDR3 is TGCGCCAGCAGTTCCAGCGGGAACACCGGGGAGCTGTTTTTT. This gives the protein CASSSSGNTGELFF. The J gene is TRBJ2-2, the V gene TRBV5-1; possible D gene TRBD2, 5 bases. The CDR3 covers 14 residues. Trimming took 5 bases from V and 1 from J, leaving 9 bases between them. Germline CDR1 and CDR2: SGHRS and YFSETQ. Based on the CDR3 plus reference TRBV5-1 and TRBJ2-2, the full variable domain is KAGVTQTPRYLIKTRGQQVTLSCSPISGHRSVSWYQQTPGQGLQFLFEYFSETQRNKGNFPGRFSGRQFSNSRSEMNVSTLELGDSALYLCASSSSGNTGELFFGEGSRLTVL.